This T cell receptor (beta chain) was sequenced for a study of shared clonotypes between healthy human individuals (dated by TCRdb to the early 2020s). Notes on the research overall: Two women and three men aged 18 to 49 years were included in the cohort. To estimate repertoire size and how much clonotypes are shared between individuals, the study performed deep sequencing of blood TCR repertoires from a few healthy adults. Each donor's leukapheresis produced roughly between roughly 0.85 and 9.5 billion PBMCs. Libraries were prepared and TCR repertoires were sequenced by different laboratories using diverse techniques, in order to increase sequencing depth and limit assay-specific biases.

Spanning cysteine to phenylalanine, the CDR3 consists of 13 amino acids. This entry keeps only the CDR3 DNA: 39 bases, framed from base 1. Trimming at the junction amounts to 5 bases on V and 15 bases on J, and the germline ends lie 20 bases apart. Taken from the germline V gene (reference sequence), the CDR1 and CDR2 loops are SEHNR and FQNEAQ. Using the deep immunoSEQ assay, TCR CDR3 regions were amplified from genomic DNA by multiplex PCR. Extracted genomic DNA from each cell subset was distributed evenly across all wells of several immunoSEQ 96-well plates, and each plate was treated as a replicate. For unsorted PBMC, approximately 300 ng of genomic DNA, equivalent to 30,000 to 35,000 T cell genomes, went into each replicate PCR. Ten immunoSEQ deep assay plates were used to sequence unsorted PBMC genomic DNA. Purified libraries were quantified with a Qubit 3.0 fluorometer, sized on a Bioanalyzer 2100, and re-quantified with the KAPA Library Quantification kit. Every immunoSEQ 96-well plate was sequenced on a dedicated single-read 150-cycle Illumina NextSeq 550 flow cell. The original methods were these. Because only junctional sequences without quality scores were contained in the immunoSEQ output, filtering matching that applied to full-length reads could not be performed. Sequences were annotated with PyIR, a Python wrapper for IgBLAST v1.9, and V/J genes and CDR3 were assigned using IMGT germline references. Reads with weak V/J assignments (E-value above 1e-6), missing CDR3, stop codons, out-of-frame junctions, or ambiguous translated residues were removed. V3J clonotypes were defined as sequences sharing the same inferred V gene, J gene, and CDR3 amino acid sequence. Percentage overlap between repertoires was calculated by dividing the number of shared unique clonotypes by the size of the smaller repertoire. Repertoire richness was assessed with RTK rarefaction, the Chao1 estimator, and Recon v2.1 estimates of unobserved clonotypes. The table was pulled from immuneACCESS by TCRdb, which kept in-frame rearrangements only. Such tables lose some clones; where checked, under half of the loss comes from unresolved V genes, and the rest has no known cause. From that table come the V and J calls and clone size; the DNA was used to work out D and trimming. A total of 450,000 to 600,000 clones appear in this sample, about 80% of them only once. The top ten hold about 12% of the sample.

Remarks on this clone: No antigen is known for it. There are no base qualities to consult, and no much larger clone falls within one base.

The donors were healthy, HIV-negative adults who had no recently reported acute infections or vaccinations. Only Caucasian adults living in Nashville, Tennessee, USA were represented among the donors. For unsorted samples, tens of millions of PBMCs were counted, and genomic DNA was extracted using the QIAamp DNA Blood Mini kit. Blood was obtained by leukapheresis, after which PBMCs were separated by Ficoll-Histopaque density gradient centrifugation and cryopreserved in liquid nitrogen vapor phase. The investigation overall reported the following: Based on pairwise subsampling, the degree of clonotype sharing among donors was expected to be affected by sequencing depth. The genetic and exposure-history diversity represented was limited by the small number of donors. Only blood was sampled, and tissue TCR repertoires likely differ from those in blood.

The chain couples TRBV7-9 to TRBJ2-1; no D gene can be assigned with confidence. Sequencing used PBMCs. This receptor was taken from a woman between 35 and 50 years old in good health. Some clones in this sample may be carry-over from other donors' samples. The nucleotide sequence is given as TGTGCCAGCAGCCCGAACTCGGCCGATTCCACGTTCTTC. Translated, this gives CASSPNSADSTFF. Where the CDR3 stops, the reference TRBV7-9 and TRBJ2-1 genes take over; the full variable domain is DTGVSQNPRHKITKRGQNVTFRCDPISEHNRLYWYRQTLGQGPEFLTYFQNEAQLEKSRLLSDRFSAERPKGSFSTLEIQRTEQGDSAMYLCASSPNSADSTFFGPGTRLTVL.